These T cell receptor beta chains were read from a single sample in a study of regulatory T cells in long-lasting Graves disease. MiXCR, applied by TCRdb to the multiplex PCR reads, yields one record per CDR3 protein. The table shows roughly 500,000 distinct CDR3 sequences, with 22% occurring only once. This specimen consisted of peripheral blood mononuclear cells (PBMCs), obtained when the disease was refractory, from a patient treated with antithyroid drugs. The receptors shown here come from a female donor with Graves disease. Both conserved end residues are part of each CDR3.

v_gene,j_gene,CDR3aa
TRBV7-2,TRBJ1-1,CASSPGLGGTEAFF
TRBV10-3,TRBJ2-7,CAISEDVYEQYF
TRBV28,TRBJ2-1,CASSPPGLAGGTSSYNEQFF
TRBV12-3/TRBV12-4,TRBJ1-1,CASSPGPREAFF
TRBV28,TRBJ2-5,CASIVEGEETQYF
TRBV30,TRBJ1-1,CAWKAYVNTEAFF
TRBV3-1,TRBJ1-1,CASSQKGSNTEAFF
TRBV6-1,TRBJ2-7,CAGPERQSSYEQYF
TRBV7-2,TRBJ1-2,CASTWDRTYGYTF
TRBV3-1,TRBJ1-2,CASSQNREGYTF